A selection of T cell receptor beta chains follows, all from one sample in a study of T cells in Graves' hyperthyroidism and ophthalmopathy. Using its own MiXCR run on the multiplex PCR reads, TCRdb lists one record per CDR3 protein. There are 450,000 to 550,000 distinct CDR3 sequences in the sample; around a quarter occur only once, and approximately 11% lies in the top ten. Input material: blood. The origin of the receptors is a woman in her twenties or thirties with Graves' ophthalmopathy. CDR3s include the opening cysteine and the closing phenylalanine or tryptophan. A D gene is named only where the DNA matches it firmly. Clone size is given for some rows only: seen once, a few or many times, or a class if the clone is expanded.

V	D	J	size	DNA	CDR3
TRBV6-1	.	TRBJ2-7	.	TGTGCCAGCAGGCTTGGGGTCGCGTCAGAAACCTACGAGCAGTACTTC	CASRLGVASETYEQYF
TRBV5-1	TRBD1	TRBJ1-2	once	TGCGCCAGCAGCTTGGAGGCAGGGGGCGCAAATGGCTACACCTTC	CASSLEAGGANGYTF
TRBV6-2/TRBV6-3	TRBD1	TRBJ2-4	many	TGTGCCAGCAGCCCACGGACAGGGTATATGTTGGTAAACATTCAGTACTTC	CASSPRTGYMLVNIQYF
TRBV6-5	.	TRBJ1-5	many	TGTGCCAGCAGTTACTCCGGCCGAGGCAATCAGCCCCAGCATTTT	CASSYSGRGNQPQHF
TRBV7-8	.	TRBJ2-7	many	TGTGCCAGCAGCCAGGGAAACGACGAGCAGTACTTC	CASSQGNDEQYF
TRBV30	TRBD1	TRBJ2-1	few	TGTGCCTGGAGTGTATTGACAGGGAGAAGTTTTGAGCAGTTCTTC	CAWSVLTGRSFEQFF
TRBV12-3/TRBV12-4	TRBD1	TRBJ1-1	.	TGTGCCAGCAGTTTCTGCGGACAGGGGAACACTGAAGCTTTCTTT	CASSFCGQGNTEAFF
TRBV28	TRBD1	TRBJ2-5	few	TGTGCCAGCAGTGTACCCGGGACAGGGGAGACCCAGTACTTC	CASSVPGTGETQYF
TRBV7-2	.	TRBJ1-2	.	TGTGCCAGCAGCTGGGGGGGGACGCCAAACTATGGCTACACCTTC	CASSWGGTPNYGYTF
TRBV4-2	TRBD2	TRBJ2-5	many	TGTGCCAGCAGCCCACTAACTAGCGGGGGGGCCGAGACCCAGTACTTC	CASSPLTSGGAETQYF
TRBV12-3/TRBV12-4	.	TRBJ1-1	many	TGTGCCAGCAGCTGGGACGCCTCCATGAACACTGAAGCTTTCTTT	CASSWDASMNTEAFF
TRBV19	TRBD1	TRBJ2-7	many	TGTGCCAGTAGCATCTTTCCTCCCGGGACAGGGAACAACGAGCAGTACTTC	CASSIFPPGTGNNEQYF
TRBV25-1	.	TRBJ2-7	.	TGTGCCAGCAGTGAGGCGGGGACAGTAACCTACGAGCAGTACTTC	CASSEAGTVTYEQYF
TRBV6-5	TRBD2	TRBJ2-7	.	TGTGCCAGCAGTTATTCAACTAGCGGGGCTAGCGTCGCCCAGTACTTC	CASSYSTSGASVAQYF
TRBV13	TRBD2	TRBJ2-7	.	TGTGCCAGCAGCTTAGACCCTTCGGGGGGCTACGAGCAGTACTTC	CASSLDPSGGYEQYF
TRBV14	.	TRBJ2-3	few	TGTGCCAGCAGCCAAGCCAATACGCAGTATTTT	CASSQANTQYF
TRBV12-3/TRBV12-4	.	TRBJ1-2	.	TGTGCCAGCACCGGCAGGAGGAGCGGCTATGGCTACACCTTC	CASTGRRSGYGYTF
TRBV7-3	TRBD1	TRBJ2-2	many	TGTGCCAGCAGCATCGACAGGGCCACCGGGGAGCTGTTTTTT	CASSIDRATGELFF
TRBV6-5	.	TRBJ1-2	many	TGTGCCAGCAAGACTTCGCACTATGGCTACACCTTC	CASKTSHYGYTF
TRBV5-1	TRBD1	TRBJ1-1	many	TGCGCCAGCAGCAAACTCACCCCAAGACAGGGGGGTACTGAAGCTTTCTTT	CASSKLTPRQGGTEAFF
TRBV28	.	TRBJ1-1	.	TGTGCCAGCAGTAACAGAGTTCGGGGCACTGAAGCTTTCTTT	CASSNRVRGTEAFF
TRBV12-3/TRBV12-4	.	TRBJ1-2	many	TGTGCCAGCAGCCCGGGCCGGCCGTGGAGCTATGGCTACACCTTC	CASSPGRPWSYGYTF
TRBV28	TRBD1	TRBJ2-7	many	TGTGCCAGCATGGACACCACCGCCGGGACAGACTACTACGAGCAGTACTTC	CASMDTTAGTDYYEQYF
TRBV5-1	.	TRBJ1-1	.	TGCGCCAGCAGCACCACTGCCAGGGGCACTGAAGCTTTCTTT	CASSTTARGTEAFF
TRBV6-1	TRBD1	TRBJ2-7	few	TGTGCCAGCCGCCGGGGGACAGGGGGACCCTACGAGCAGTACTTC	CASRRGTGGPYEQYF
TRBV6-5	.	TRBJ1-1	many	TGTGCCAGCAGTTACACGTCCGACAGTGAAGCTTTCTTT	CASSYTSDSEAFF
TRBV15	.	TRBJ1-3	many	TGTGCCACCAGCACCGGGACTTCCCACTCTGGAAACACCATATATTTT	CATSTGTSHSGNTIYF
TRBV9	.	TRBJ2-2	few	TGTGCCAGCAGCGCAAGGGCCACCGGGGAGCTGTTTTTT	CASSARATGELFF
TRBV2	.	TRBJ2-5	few	TGTGCCAGCAGTGAAAATTCAGCAGTACAAGAGACCCAGTACTTC	CASSENSAVQETQYF
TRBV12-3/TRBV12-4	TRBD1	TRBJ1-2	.	TGTGCCAGCAGTTTCTCGGGGACAGGGGAAGGCGGCTACACCTTC	CASSFSGTGEGGYTF
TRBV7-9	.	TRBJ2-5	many	TGTGCCAGCAGCTTTGTAAAAGAGACCCAGTACTTC	CASSFVKETQYF
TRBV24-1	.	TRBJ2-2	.	TGTGCCACCACCGACCCCAAGCGGAACACCGGGGAGCTGTTTTTT	CATTDPKRNTGELFF
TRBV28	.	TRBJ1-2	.	TGTGCCAGCAGTGTTTCTGGTGGGGTAGGGTATGGCTACACCTTC	CASSVSGGVGYGYTF
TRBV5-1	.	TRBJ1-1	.	TGCGCCAGCAGCTTGTTCACAGGGACCCCTGAAGCTTTCTTT	CASSLFTGTPEAFF
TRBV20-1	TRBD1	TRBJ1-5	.	TGCAGTGCTGCCGGGACAGCGGATCAGCCCCAGCATTTT	CSAAGTADQPQHF
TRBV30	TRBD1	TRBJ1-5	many	TGTGCCTGGAGTACGAGGGGGCAGGGGCAGCCCCAGCATTTT	CAWSTRGQGQPQHF
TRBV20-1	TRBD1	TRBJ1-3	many	TGCAGTGCTAGGGCACAGGGGGAGGGAAACACCATATATTTT	CSARAQGEGNTIYF